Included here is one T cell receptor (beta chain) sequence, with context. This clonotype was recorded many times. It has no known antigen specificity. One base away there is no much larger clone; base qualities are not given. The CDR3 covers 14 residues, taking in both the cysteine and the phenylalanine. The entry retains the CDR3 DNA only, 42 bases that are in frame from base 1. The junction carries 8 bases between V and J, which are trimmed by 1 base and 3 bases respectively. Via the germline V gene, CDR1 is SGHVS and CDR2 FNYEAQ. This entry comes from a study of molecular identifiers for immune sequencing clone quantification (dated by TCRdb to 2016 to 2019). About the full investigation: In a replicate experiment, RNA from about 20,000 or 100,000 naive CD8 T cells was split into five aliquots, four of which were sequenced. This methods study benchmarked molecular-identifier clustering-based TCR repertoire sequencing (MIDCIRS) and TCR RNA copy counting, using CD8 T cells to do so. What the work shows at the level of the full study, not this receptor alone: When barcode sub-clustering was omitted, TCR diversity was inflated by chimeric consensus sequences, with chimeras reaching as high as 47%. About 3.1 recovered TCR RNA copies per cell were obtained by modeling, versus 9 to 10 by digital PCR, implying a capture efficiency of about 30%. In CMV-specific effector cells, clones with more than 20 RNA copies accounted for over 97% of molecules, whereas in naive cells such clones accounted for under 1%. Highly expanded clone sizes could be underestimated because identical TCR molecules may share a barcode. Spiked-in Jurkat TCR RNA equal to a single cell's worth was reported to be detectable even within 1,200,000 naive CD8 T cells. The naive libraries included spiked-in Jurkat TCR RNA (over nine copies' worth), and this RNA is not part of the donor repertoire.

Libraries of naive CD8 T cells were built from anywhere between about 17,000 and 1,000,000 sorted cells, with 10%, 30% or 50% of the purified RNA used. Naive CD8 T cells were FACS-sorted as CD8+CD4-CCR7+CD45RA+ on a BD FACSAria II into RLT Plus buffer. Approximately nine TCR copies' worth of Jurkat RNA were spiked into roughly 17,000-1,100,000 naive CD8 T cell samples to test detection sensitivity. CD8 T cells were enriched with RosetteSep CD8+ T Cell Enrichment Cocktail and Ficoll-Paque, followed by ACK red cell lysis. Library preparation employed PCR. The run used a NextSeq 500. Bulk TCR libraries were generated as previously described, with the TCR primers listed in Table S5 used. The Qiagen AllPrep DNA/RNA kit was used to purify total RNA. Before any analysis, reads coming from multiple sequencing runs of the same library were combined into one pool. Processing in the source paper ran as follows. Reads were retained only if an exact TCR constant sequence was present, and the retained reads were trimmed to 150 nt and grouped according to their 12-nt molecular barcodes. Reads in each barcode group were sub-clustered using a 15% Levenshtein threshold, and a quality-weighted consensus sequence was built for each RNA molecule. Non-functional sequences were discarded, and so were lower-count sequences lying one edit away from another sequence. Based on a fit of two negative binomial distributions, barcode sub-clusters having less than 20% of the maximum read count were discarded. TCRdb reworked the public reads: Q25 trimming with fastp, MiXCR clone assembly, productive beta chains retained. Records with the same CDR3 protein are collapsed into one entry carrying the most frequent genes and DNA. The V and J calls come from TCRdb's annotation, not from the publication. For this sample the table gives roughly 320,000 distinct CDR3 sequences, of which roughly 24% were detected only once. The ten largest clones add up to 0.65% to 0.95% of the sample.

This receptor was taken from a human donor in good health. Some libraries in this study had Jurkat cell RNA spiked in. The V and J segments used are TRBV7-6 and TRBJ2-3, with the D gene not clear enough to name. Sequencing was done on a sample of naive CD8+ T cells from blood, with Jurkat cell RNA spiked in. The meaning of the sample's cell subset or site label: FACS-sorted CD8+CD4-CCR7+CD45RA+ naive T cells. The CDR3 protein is CASSLEGQTDTQYF. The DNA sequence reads TGTGCCAGCAGCTTAGAAGGGCAGACAGATACGCAGTATTTT.